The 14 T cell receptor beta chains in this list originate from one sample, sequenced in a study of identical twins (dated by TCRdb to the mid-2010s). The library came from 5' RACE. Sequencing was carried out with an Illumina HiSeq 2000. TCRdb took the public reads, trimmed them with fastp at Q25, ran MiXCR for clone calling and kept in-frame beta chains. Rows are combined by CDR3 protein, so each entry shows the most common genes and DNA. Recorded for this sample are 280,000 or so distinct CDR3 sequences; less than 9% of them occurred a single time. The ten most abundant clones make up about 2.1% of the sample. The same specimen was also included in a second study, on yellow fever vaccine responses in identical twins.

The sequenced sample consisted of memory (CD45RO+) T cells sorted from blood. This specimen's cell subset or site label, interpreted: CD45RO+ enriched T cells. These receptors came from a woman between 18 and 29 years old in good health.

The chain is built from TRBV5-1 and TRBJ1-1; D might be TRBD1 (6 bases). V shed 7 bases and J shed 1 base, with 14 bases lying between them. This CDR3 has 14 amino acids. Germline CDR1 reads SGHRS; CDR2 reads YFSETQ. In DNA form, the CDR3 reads TGCGCCAGCGACTCGGGACAACCGAACACTGAAGCTTTCTTT. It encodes CASDSGQPNTEAFF.

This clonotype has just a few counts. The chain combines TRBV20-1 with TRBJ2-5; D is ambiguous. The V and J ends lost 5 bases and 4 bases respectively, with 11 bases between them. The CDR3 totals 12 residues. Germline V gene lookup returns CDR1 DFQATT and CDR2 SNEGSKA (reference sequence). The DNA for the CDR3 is TGCAGTGCTCGTCCCGATGGAGAGACCCAGTACTTC. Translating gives CSARPDGETQYF.

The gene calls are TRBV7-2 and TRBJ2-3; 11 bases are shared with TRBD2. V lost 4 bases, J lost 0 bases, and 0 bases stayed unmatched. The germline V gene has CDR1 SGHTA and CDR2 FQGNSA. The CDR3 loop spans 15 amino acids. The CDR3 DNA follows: TGTGCCAGCAGCTCTAGCGGGGGGAGCACAGATACGCAGTATTTT. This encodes CASSSSGGSTDTQYF.

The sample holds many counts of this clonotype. In DNA form, the CDR3 reads TGTGCCAGCACCTGGGTGGGAACCAATGAGCAGTTCTTC. This sequence encodes CASTWVGTNEQFF. The chain employs TRBV12-3 or TRBV12-4 and TRBJ2-1; no reliable D call. The CDR3 covers 13 residues. The V end was cut by 7 bases, the J end by 6 bases, with 13 bases between.

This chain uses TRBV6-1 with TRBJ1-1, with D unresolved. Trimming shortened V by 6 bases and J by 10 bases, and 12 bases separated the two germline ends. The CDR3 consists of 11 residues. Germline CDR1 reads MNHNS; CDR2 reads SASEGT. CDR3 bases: TGTGCCAGCAGGAGTGGTGGTACAGCTTTCTTT. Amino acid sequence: CASRSGGTAFF.

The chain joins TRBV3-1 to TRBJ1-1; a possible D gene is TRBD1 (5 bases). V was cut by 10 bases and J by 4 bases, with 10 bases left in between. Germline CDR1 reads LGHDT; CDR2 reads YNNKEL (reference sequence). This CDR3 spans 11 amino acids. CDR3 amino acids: CATQRGTEAFF. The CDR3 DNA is TGTGCCACTCAGAGGGGCACTGAAGCTTTCTTT.

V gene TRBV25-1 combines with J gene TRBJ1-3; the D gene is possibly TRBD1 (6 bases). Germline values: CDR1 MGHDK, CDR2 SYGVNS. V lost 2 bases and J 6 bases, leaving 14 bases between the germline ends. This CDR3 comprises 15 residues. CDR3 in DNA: TGTGCCAGCAGTGAAAACAGGGAAGGCTTAAACACCATATATTTT. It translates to CASSENREGLNTIYF. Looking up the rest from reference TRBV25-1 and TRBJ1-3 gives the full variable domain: EADIYQTPRYLVIGTGKKITLECSQTMGHDKMYWYQQDPGMELHLIHYSYGVNSTEKGDLSSESTVSRIRTEHFPLTLESARPSHTSQYLCASSENREGLNTIYFGEGSWLTVV.

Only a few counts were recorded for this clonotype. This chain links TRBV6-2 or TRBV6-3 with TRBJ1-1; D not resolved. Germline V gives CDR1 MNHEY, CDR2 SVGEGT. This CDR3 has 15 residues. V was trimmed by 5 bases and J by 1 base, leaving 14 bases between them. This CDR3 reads CASSRLSPANTEAFF. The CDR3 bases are TGTGCCAGCAGTAGACTAAGTCCGGCGAACACTGAAGCTTTCTTT.

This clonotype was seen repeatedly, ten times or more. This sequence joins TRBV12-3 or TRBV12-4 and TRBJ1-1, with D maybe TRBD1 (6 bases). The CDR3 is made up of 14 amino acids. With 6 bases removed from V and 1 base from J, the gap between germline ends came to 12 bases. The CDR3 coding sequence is TGTGCCAGCAGGACTTGGACAGCGAACACTGAAGCTTTCTTT. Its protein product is CASRTWTANTEAFF.

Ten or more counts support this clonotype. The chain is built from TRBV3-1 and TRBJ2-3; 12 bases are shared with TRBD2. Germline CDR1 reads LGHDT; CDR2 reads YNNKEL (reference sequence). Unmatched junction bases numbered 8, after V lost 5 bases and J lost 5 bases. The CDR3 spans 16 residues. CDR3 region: CASSRLAGGPLDTQYF. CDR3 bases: TGTGCCAGCAGCAGGCTAGCGGGAGGGCCCTTAGATACGCAGTATTTT.

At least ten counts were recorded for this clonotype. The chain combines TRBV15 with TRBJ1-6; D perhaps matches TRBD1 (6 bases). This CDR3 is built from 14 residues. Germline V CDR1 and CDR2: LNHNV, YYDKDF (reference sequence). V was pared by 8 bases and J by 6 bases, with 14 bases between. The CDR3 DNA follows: TGTGCCACCTGTAGTGGGGGCTCTAATTCACCCCTCCACTTT. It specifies CATCSGGSNSPLHF.

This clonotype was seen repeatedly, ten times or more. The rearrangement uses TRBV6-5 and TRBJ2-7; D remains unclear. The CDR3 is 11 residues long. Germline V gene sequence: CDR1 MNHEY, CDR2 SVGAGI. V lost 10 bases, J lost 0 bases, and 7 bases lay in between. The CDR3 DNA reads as TGTGCCACCCGATCCTCCTACGAGCAGTACTTC. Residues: CATRSSYEQYF.

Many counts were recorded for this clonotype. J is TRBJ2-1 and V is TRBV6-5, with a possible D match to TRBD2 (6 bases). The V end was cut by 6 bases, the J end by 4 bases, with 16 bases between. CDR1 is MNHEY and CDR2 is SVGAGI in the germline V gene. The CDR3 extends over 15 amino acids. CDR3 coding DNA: TGTGCCAGCAGCTACCCGGAGGGAGATTACAATGAGCAGTTCTTC. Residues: CASSYPEGDYNEQFF.

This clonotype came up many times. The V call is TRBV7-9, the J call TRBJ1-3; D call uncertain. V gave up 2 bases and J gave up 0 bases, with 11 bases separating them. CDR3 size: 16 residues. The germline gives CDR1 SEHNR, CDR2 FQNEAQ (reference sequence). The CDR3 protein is CASSLPRKNSGNTIYF. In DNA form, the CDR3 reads TGTGCCAGCAGCTTACCCCGCAAGAACTCTGGAAACACCATATATTTT.